This entry is about one T cell receptor beta chain. These data come from a study of Ad26.COV2.S vaccination and SARS-CoV-2 variants. Study in general: Once or twice, 56 days apart, Ad26.COV2.S was delivered intramuscularly.

Measured with immunoSEQ multiplex PCR; TCRdb has only the in-frame clones, and not every one. Here the sample spans 400,000 to 500,000 clones, 89% being singletons. Treatment noted: 15 to 20 received Ad26.COV2.S at low or high dose, single or two shots; about 5 received placebo; per-sample allocation not given. The investigators took samples on day 63 after the first vaccine or placebo injection. The vaccine antigen was prefusion-stabilized Wuhan SARS-CoV-2 spike. Germline CDR1 and CDR2: MDHEN and SYDVKM. The V gene lost 11 bases and the J gene lost 5 bases, with 15 bases spanning the gap. The CDR3 totals 12 residues.

This sequence joins TRBV28 and TRBJ1-1, with D possibly being TRBD1 (5 bases). The receptor was derived from a person between 18 and 60 years old who received the Ad26.COV2.S COVID-19 vaccine or a placebo. This material consisted of peripheral blood, taken in a trial of Ad26.COV2.S vaccine versus placebo. DNA of the CDR3: TGTGCCGCAGCAGTGGGGGTGACTGAAGCTTTCTTT. Translation: CAAAVGVTEAFF. Full variable domain (remainder filled in from reference TRBV28 and TRBJ1-1): DVKVTQSSRYLVKRTGEKVFLECVQDMDHENMFWYRQDPGLGLRLIYFSYDVKMKEKGDIPEGYSVSREKKERFSLILESASTNQTSMYLCAAAVGVTEAFFGQGTRLTVV.